This section outlines one TCR beta chain sequence together with its context. The assay was immunoSEQ multiplex PCR, and TCRdb's table has in-frame clones only and misses some. This table holds roughly 50,000 clones, about 90% found once. V was cut by 4 bases and J by 4 bases, with 11 bases left in between. Germline assignment: CDR1 SGDLS and CDR2 YYNGEE. This CDR3 has 13 residues. This sample was taken from a study of blood T cell repertoires in COVID-19. The chain joins TRBV9 to TRBJ1-2; the D gene is possibly TRBD1 (6 bases). The sequence came from a human donor with active COVID-19. The donor label of this sample is uncertain. Sequenced material: peripheral blood. The CDR3 protein is CASSSGQLYGYTF. The CDR3 DNA reads TGTGCCAGCAGCTCTGGACAGCTCTATGGCTACACCTTC.